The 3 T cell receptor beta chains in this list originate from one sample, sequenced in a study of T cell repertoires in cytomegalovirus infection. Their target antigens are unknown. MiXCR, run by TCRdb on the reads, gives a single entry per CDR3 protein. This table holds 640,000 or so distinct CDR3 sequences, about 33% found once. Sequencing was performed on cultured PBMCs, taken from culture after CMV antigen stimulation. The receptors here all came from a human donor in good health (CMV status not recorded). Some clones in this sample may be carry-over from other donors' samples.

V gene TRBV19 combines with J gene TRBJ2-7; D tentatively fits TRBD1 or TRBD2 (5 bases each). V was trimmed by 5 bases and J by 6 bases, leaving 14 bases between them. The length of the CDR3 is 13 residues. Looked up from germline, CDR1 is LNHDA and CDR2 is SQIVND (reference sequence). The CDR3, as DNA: TGTGCCAGTAGTTCCGTCGGGGCCCGCGAGCAGTACTTC. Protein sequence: CASSSVGAREQYF.

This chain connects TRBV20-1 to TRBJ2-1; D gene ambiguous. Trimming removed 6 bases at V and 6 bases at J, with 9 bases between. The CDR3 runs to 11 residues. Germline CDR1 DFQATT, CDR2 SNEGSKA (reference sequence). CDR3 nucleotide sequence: TGCAGTGCCCCCCCCCTCAATGAGCAGTTCTTC. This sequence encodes CSAPPLNEQFF.

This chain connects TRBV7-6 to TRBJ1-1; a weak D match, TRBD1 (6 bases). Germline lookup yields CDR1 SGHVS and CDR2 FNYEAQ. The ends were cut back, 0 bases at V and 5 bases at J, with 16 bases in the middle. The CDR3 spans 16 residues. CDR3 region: CASSLATQGLGTEAFF. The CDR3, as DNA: TGTGCCAGCAGCTTAGCAACACAGGGATTGGGGACTGAAGCTTTCTTT.